The 5 T cell receptor beta chains below were found in one sample sequenced in a study of blood T cell repertoires in COVID-19. Sequencing was performed with immunoSEQ multiplex PCR; in TCRdb, only in-frame clones are kept and a portion is missing. The sample includes tens of thousands of clones, under 90% of them seen just once. Sequenced material: peripheral blood. The receptors shown here come from a woman between 65 and 79 years old with acute or convalescent COVID-19.

This chain connects TRBV6-5 to TRBJ2-5, with 9 bases that match TRBD1. The germline gives CDR1 MNHEY, CDR2 SVGAGI. The CDR3 covers 14 residues. The ends lost 6 bases at V and 3 bases at J; junction bases unmatched: 5. The CDR3 sequence: CASSPRTGEETQYF. DNA of the CDR3: TGTGCCAGCAGCCCCCGGACAGGGGAAGAGACCCAGTACTTC.

The CDR3 here is CASSVGQGRNTEAFF. CDR3 nucleotides: TGTGCCAGCAGCGTAGGGCAGGGGAGGAACACTGAAGCTTTCTTT. The chain couples TRBV9 to TRBJ1-1; a weak D match, TRBD1 (6 bases). The germline V and J ends were trimmed by 0 bases and 1 base, with 10 bases remaining between them. The CDR3 covers 15 residues. Germline assignment: CDR1 SGDLS and CDR2 YYNGEE.

The chain couples TRBV28 to TRBJ2-2; D may be TRBD2 (5 bases). Germline-derived CDR1 and CDR2 are MDHEN and SYDVKM. Trimming stripped 3 bases from V and 4 bases from J, with 9 bases between. This CDR3 spans 14 amino acids. The CDR3 spells CASSFPRGTGELFF. CDR3 coding DNA: TGTGCCAGCAGTTTCCCCCGGGGCACCGGGGAGCTGTTTTTT.

This clone was found once. The chain links TRBV18 to TRBJ1-5; D ambiguous. The CDR3 length is 15 residues. Per germline, CDR1 KGHSH and CDR2 LQKENI. V lost 5 bases and J 1 base, leaving 12 bases between the germline ends. CDR3 nucleotides: TGTGCCAGCTCATTGGGCCTCCCCAGCAATCAGCCCCAGCATTTT. It translates to CASSLGLPSNQPQHF.

This rearrangement joins TRBV6-1 to TRBJ1-1; 9 bases are shared with TRBD1. V lost 4 bases, J lost 3 bases, and 9 bases stayed unmatched. This CDR3 contains 16 residues. Germline lookup yields CDR1 MNHNS and CDR2 SASEGT. The CDR3 sequence: CASSGDREWGHTEAFF. The CDR3 nucleotides are TGTGCCAGCAGTGGGGACAGGGAGTGGGGGCACACTGAAGCTTTCTTT.